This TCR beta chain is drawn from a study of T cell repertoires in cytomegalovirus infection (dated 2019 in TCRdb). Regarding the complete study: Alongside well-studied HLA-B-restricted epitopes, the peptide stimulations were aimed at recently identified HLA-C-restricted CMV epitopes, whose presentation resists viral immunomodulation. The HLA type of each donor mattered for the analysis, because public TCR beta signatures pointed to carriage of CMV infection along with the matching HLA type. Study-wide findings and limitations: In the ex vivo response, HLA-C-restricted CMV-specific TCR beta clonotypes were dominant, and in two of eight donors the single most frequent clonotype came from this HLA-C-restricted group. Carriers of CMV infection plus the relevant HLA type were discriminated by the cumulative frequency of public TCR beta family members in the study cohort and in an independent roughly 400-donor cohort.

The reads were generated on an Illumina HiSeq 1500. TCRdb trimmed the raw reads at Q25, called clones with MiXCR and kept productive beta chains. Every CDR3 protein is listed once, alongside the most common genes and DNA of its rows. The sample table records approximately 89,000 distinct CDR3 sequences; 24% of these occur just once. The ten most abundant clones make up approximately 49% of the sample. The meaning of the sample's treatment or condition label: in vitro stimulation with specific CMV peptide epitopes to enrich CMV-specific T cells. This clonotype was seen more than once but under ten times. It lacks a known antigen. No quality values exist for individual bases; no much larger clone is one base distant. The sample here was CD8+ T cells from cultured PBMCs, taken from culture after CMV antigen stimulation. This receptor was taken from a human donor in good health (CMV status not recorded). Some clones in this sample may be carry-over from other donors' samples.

The nucleotide sequence is given as TGTGCCAGCAGCTCTTCTAGGGCTAGAGGAGATACGCAGTATTTT. Its protein reads: CASSSSRARGDTQYF. The chain is assembled from TRBV12-3 or TRBV12-4 and TRBJ2-3, with no reliable assignment of the D segment. The CDR3, from cysteine to phenylalanine, totals 15 residues. Only CDR3 DNA remains: 45 bases, in frame from the first base. The junction carries 18 bases between V and J, which are trimmed by 6 bases and 5 bases respectively.